This T cell receptor beta chain derives from a study of blood T cell repertoires in COVID-19. Looking at the study overall: There were acute and convalescent COVID-19 samples, and they came from the United States, Italy and Spain. T cells, B-cell-depleted T cells, or PBMCs provided the cDNA or gDNA that served as material.

Per the original data handling: Reference gene primer amplification yielded estimated nucleated cell counts. Generated by immunoSEQ multiplex PCR, the TCRdb table keeps only in-frame clones and is missing some. From that table come the V and J calls and clone size; the DNA was used to work out D and trimming. The sample shows around 100,000 clones, about 89% of them seen only once. This TCR came from a woman aged 60-75 years with acute or convalescent COVID-19. The sample taken for sequencing was peripheral blood.

CDR3 in amino acids: CASSIVSGGHNQPQHF. The CDR3 bases are TGTGCCAGTAGTATAGTCTCAGGGGGACACAATCAGCCCCAGCATTTT. The V call is TRBV19, the J call TRBJ1-5; 7 bases agree with TRBD1. Per the germline V gene, CDR1 is LNHDA and CDR2 is SQIVND (reference sequence). With 1 base clipped from V and 3 bases from J, the junction kept 6 bases outside the gene matches. CDR3 length: 16 amino acids.